This TCR beta chain was documented in a study of blood T cells in healthy people across ages. CDR3 length: 12 residues. With 4 bases removed from V and 4 bases from J, the gap between germline ends came to 6 bases. CDR1 is MDHEN, CDR2 SYDVKM, per germline. This clonotype was seen a handful of times. Together with a sample-barcoded 5' primer, a J-beta primer mix was included in a second PCR lasting about 6 to 11 cycles. Each of the samples gave a minimum of 2.5 million paired-end reads that contained CDR3. TCRdb recomputed calls from the 5' RACE reads with MiXCR, one row per CDR3 protein. The sample contains around 820,000 distinct CDR3 sequences, about 25% of which appear only once. This sample also belongs to another study, concerning T cells of mothers and their children.

The specimen was blood. This clonotype originated in a boy aged 5 to 17 in good health. The chain combines TRBV28 with TRBJ2-3; unclear D gene. CDR3: CASSSGPDTQYF. The CDR3 region has the DNA TGTGCCAGCAGTTCGGGTCCAGATACGCAGTATTTT.